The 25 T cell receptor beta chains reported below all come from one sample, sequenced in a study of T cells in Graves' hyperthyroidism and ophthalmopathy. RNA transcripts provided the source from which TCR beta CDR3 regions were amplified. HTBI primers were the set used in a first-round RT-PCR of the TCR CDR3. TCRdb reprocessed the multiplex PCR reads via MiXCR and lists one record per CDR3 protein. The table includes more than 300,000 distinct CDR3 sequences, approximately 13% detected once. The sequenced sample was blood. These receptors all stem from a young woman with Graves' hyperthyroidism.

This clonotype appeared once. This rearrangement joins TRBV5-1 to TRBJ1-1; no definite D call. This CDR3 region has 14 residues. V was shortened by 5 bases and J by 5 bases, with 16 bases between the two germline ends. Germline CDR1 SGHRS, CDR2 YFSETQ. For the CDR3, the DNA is TGCGCCAGCAGTTTAATGGTCCAGGAAACTGAAGCTTTCTTT. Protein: CASSLMVQETEAFF.

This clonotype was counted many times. As DNA, the CDR3 is TGTGCCAGCAGCCACCAGGGGCACACTGAAGCTTTCTTT. Protein product: CASSHQGHTEAFF. The V call is TRBV3-1, the J call TRBJ1-1; D possibly corresponds to TRBD1 (6 bases). CDR1 is LGHDT, CDR2 YNNKEL, per germline (reference sequence). CDR3 length: 13 residues. V dropped 3 bases and J dropped 3 bases, with 8 bases sitting between them. Filled out from reference TRBV3-1 and TRBJ1-1, the complete variable domain reads DTAVSQTPKYLVTQMGNDKSIKCEQNLGHDTMYWYKQDSKKFLKIMFSYNNKELIINETVPNRFSPKSPDKAHLNLHINSLELGDSAVYFCASSHQGHTEAFFGQGTRLTVV.

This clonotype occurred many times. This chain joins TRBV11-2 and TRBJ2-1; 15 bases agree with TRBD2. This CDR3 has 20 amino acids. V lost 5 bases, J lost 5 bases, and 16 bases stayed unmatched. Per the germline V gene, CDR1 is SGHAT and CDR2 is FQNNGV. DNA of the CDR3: TGTGCCAGCAGCCCTTGGACTAGCGGGGGGGGATTCAATTGGAACAATGAGCAGTTCTTC. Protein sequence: CASSPWTSGGGFNWNNEQFF. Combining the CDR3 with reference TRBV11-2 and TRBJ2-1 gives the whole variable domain EAGVAQSPRYKIIEKRQSVAFWCNPISGHATLYWYQQILGQGPKLLIQFQNNGVVDDSQLPKDRFSAERLKGVDSTLKIQPAKLEDSAVYLCASSPWTSGGGFNWNNEQFFGPGTRLTVL.

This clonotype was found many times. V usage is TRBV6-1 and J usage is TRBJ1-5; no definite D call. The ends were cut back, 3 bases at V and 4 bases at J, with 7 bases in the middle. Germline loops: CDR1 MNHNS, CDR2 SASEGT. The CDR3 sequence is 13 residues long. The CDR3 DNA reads TGTGCCAGCAGTGAGCGATGGAATCAGCCCCAGCATTTT. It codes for CASSERWNQPQHF.

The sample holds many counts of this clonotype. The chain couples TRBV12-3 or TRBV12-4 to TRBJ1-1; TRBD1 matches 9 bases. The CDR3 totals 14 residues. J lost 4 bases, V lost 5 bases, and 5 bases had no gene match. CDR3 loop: CASSPRQGGTEAFF. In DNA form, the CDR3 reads TGTGCCAGCAGTCCACGACAGGGGGGCACTGAAGCTTTCTTT.

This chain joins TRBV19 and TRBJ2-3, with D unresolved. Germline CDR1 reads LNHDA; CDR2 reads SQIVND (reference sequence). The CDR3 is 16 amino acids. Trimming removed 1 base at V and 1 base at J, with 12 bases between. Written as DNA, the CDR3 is TGTGCCAGTAGTATAGTTGGTAGGGCCGGCACAGATACGCAGTATTTT. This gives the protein CASSIVGRAGTDTQYF.

The CDR3 region has the DNA TGTGCCAGCAGTTCGACTAGCGGGGGGGCTTTTGACATTCAGTACTTC. Its translation is CASSSTSGGAFDIQYF. V and J are TRBV27 and TRBJ2-4; TRBD2 aligns across 14 bases. The CDR3 covers 16 residues. The V and J ends lost 4 bases and 8 bases, in that order; junction bases with no gene match: 7. CDR1 is MNHEY and CDR2 is SMNVEV in the germline V gene (reference sequence).

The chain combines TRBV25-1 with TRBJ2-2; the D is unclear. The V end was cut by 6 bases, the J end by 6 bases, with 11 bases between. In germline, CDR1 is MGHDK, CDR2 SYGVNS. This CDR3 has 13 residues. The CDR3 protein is CASSWNPPGELFF. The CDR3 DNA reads TGTGCCAGCAGCTGGAATCCCCCCGGGGAGCTGTTTTTT.

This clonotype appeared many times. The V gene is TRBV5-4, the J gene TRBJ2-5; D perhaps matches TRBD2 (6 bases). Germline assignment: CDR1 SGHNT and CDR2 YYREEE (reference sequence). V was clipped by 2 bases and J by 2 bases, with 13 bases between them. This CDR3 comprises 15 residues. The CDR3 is CASSLGGNRQETQYF. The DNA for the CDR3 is TGTGCCAGCAGCTTAGGCGGGAACCGTCAAGAGACCCAGTACTTC.

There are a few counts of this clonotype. The DNA for the CDR3 is TGTGCCAGCAGCTGGGGACGGACCGAGAATTCACCCCTCCACTTT. Residues: CASSWGRTENSPLHF. This chain joins TRBV27 and TRBJ1-6; weak D call: TRBD1 (5 bases). CDR1 MNHEY and CDR2 SMNVEV come from the germline V gene (reference sequence). CDR3 length equals 15 residues. Trimming removed 6 bases at V and 7 bases at J, with 16 bases between.

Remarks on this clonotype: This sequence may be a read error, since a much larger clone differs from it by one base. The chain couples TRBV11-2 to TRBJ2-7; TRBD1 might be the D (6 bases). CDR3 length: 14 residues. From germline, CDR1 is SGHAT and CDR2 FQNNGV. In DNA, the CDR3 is TGTGTCAGCAGCTCCCTCAGGGGAGCCTACGAGCAGTACTTC. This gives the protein CVSSSLRGAYEQYF. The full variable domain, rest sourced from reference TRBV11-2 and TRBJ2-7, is EAGVAQSPRYKIIEKRQSVAFWCNPISGHATLYWYQQILGQGPKLLIQFQNNGVVDDSQLPKDRFSAERLKGVDSTLKIQPAKLEDSAVYLCVSSSLRGAYEQYFGPGTRLTVT.

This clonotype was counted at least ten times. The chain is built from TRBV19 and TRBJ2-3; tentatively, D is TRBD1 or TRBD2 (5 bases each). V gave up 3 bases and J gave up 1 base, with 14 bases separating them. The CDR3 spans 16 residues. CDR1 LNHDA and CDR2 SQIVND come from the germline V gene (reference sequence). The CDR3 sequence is CASSITRVEGTDTQYF. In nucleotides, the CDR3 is TGTGCCAGTAGTATCACCAGGGTGGAGGGCACAGATACGCAGTATTTT.

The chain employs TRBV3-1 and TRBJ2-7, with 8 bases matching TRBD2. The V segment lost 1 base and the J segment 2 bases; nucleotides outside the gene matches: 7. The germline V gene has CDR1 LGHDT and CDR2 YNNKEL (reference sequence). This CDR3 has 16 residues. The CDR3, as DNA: TGTGCCAGCAGCCAAGCTTCTACTAGCGGAGCCTACGAGCAGTACTTC. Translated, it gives CASSQASTSGAYEQYF.

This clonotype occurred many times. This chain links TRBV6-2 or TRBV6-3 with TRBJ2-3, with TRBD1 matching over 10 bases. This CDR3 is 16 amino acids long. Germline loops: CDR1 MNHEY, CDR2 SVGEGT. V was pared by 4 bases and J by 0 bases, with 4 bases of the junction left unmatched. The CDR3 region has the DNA TGTGCCAGCAGTTTTGACAGGGGGCCTAGCACAGATACGCAGTATTTT. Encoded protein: CASSFDRGPSTDTQYF.

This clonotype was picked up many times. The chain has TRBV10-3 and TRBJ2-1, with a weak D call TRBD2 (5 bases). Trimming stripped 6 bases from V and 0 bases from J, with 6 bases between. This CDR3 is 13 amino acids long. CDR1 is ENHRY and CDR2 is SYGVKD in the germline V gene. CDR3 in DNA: TGTGCCATCAGAGGGAGCTCCTACAATGAGCAGTTCTTC. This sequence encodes CAIRGSSYNEQFF.

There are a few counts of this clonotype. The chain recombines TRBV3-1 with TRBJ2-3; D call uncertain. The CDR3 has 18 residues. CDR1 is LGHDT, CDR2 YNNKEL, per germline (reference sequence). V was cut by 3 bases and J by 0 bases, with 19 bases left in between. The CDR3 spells CASSQGPTKPPSTDTQYF. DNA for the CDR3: TGTGCCAGCAGCCAGGGTCCGACGAAACCCCCTAGCACAGATACGCAGTATTTT.

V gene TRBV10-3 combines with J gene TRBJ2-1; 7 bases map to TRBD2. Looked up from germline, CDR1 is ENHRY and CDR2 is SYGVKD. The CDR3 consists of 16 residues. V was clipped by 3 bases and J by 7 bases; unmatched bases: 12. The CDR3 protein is CAISDLPAGVNNEQFF. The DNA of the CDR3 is TGTGCCATCAGTGATCTCCCTGCGGGGGTAAATAATGAGCAGTTCTTC.

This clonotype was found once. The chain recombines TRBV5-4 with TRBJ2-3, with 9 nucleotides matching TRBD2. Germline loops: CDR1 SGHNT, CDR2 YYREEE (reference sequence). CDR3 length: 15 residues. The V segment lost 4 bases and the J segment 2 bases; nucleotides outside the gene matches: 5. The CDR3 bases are TGTGCCAGCAGCACGCGGACTAGCGACACAGATACGCAGTATTTT. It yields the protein CASSTRTSDTDTQYF.

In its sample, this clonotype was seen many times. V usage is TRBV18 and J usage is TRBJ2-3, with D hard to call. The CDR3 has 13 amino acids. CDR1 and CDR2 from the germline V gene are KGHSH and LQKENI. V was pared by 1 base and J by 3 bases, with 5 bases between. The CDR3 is CASSPRQTDTQYF. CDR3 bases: TGTGCCAGCTCACCACGCCAGACAGATACGCAGTATTTT.

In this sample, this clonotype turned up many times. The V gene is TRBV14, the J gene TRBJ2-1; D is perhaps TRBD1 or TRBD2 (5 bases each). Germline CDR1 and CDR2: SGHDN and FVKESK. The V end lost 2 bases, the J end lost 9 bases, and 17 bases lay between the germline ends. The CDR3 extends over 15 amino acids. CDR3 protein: CASSQPRDGGGEQFF. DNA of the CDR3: TGTGCCAGCAGCCAACCCCGGGACGGCGGCGGTGAGCAGTTCTTC.

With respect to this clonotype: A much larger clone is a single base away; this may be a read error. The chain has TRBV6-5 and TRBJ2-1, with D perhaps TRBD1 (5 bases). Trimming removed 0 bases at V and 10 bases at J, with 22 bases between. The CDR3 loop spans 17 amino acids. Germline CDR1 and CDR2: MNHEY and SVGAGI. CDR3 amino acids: CASSYSAGHYQVAEQFF. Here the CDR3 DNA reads TGTGCCAGCAGTTACTCGGCAGGGCACTATCAGGTCGCCGAGCAGTTCTTC.

The CDR3 here is CASSLAGGQHGGYTF. CDR3 nucleotide sequence: TGTGCCAGCAGCTTGGCGGGGGGACAACACGGTGGCTACACCTTC. This chain connects TRBV5-5 to TRBJ1-2; D perhaps matches TRBD1 (6 bases). V was trimmed by 0 bases and J by 7 bases, leaving 16 bases between them. This CDR3 contains 15 residues. Looked up from germline, CDR1 is SGHKS and CDR2 is YYEKEE (reference sequence).

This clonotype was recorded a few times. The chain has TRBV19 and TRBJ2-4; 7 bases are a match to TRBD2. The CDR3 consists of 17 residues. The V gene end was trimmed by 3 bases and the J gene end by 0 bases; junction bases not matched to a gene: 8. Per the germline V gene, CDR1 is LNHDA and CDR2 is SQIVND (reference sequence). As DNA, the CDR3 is TGTGCCAGTAGTATTGCCGAACTAGCGCCAGCCAAAAACATTCAGTACTTC. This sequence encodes CASSIAELAPAKNIQYF.

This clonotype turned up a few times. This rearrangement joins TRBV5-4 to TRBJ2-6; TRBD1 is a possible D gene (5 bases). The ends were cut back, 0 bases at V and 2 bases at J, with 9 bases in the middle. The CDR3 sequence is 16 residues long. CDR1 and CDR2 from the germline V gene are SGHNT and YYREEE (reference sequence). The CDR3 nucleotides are TGTGCCAGCAGCTTGGGGGGCCAGGCTGGGGCCAACGTCCTGACTTTC. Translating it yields CASSLGGQAGANVLTF.

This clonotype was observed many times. The CDR3 DNA sequence: TGTGCCAGTAGTATGCGGCAGGGGGAAAGTAAAGCTTTCTTT. It encodes CASSMRQGESKAFF. This chain joins TRBV19 and TRBJ1-1; 7 bases are shared with TRBD1. This CDR3 has 14 amino acids. Germline CDR1 is LNHDA and CDR2 is SQIVND (reference sequence). V was pared by 3 bases and J by 9 bases, with 10 bases of the junction left unmatched.